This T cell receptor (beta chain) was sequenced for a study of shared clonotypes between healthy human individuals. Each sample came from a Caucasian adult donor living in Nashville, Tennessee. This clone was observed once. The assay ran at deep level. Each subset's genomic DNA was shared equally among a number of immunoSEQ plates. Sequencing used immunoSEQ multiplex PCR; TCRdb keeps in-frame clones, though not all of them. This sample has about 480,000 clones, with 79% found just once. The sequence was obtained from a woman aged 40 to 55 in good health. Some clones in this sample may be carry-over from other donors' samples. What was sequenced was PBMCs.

The CDR3 DNA follows: TGTGCCTGGAGTGTTCTGTTAGAGACCCAGTACTTC. Residues: CAWSVLLETQYF. V and J are TRBV30 and TRBJ2-5; D is uncertain. Germline loops: CDR1 GTSNPN, CDR2 SVGIG (reference sequence). V gave up 0 bases and J gave up 4 bases, with 6 bases separating them. CDR3 length: 12 amino acids.